This T cell receptor (beta chain) emerged from a study of T cell changes during pregnancy in multiple sclerosis. This clone appeared a single time. Clones were read by immunoSEQ multiplex PCR, and TCRdb kept only the in-frame ones, dropping some. This sample carries roughly 41,000 clones, about 88% of them seen once, and the ten largest clones take less than 9%. Germline CDR1 MDHEN, CDR2 SYDVKM. This CDR3 spans 15 amino acids. Trimming shortened V by 2 bases and J by 7 bases, and 12 bases separated the two germline ends. This specimen consisted of CD8+ T cells from peripheral blood mononuclear cells, obtained in the third trimester of pregnancy. The sequence derives from a female donor with multiple sclerosis, enrolled in a pregnancy study. The chain joins TRBV28 to TRBJ1-6, with a weak D call TRBD1 (6 bases). DNA for the CDR3: TGTGCCAGCAGTTTAATTGGGGGCCTGAATTCACCCCTCCACTTT. Translated: CASSLIGGLNSPLHF.